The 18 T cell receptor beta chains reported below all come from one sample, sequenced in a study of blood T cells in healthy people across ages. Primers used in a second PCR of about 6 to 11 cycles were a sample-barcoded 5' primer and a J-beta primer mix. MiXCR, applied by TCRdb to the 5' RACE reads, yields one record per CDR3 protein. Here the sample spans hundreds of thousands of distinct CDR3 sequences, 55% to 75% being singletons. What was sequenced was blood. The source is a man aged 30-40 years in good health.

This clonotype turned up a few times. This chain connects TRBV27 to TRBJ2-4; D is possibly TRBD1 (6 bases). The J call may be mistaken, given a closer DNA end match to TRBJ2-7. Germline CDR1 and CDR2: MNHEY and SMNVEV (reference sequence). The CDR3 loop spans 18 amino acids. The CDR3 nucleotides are TGTGCCAGCAGTTTATCTAGGGGGATAAGGCGAGGAAACTACGAGCAGTACTTC. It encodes CASSLSRGIRRGNYEQYF.

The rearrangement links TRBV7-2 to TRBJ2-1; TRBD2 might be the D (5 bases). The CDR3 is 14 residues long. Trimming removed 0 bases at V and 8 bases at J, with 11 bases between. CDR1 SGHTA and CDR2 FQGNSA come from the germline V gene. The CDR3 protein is CASSLARAVDEQFF. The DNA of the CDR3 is TGTGCCAGCAGCTTAGCGCGGGCCGTCGATGAGCAGTTCTTC.

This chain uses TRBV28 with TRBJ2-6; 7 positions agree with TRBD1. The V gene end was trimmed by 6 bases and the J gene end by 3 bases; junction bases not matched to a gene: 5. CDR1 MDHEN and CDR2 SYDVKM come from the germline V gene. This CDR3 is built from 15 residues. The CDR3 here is CASSTTGNGANVLTF. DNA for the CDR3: TGTGCCAGCAGCACGACAGGGAATGGGGCCAACGTCCTGACTTTC.

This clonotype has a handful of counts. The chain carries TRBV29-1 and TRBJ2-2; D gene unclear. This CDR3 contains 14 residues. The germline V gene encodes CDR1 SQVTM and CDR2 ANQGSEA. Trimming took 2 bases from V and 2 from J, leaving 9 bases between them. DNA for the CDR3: TGCAGCGTTGAACACAGCGCAAACACCGGGGAGCTGTTTTTT. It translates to CSVEHSANTGELFF.

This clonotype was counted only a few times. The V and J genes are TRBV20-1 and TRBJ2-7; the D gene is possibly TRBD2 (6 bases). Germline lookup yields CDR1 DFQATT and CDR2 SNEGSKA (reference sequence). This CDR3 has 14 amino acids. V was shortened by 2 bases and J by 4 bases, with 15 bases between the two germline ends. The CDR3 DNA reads TGCAGTGCTAGACCCCTAGGGACTTATTACGAGCAGTACTTC. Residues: CSARPLGTYYEQYF.

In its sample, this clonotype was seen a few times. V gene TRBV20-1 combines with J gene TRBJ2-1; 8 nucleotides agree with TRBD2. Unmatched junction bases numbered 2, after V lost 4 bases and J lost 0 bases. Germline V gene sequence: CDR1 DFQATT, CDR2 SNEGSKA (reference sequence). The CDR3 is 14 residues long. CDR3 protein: CSAKRGNSYNEQFF. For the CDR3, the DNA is TGCAGTGCTAAGCGGGGGAACTCCTACAATGAGCAGTTCTTC.

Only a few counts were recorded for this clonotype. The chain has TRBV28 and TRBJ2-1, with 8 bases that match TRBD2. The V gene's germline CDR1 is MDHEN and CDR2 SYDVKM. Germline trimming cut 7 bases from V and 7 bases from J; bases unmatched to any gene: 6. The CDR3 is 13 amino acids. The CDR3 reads CASKAGVGNEQFF. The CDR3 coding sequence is TGTGCCAGCAAAGCGGGAGTGGGGAATGAGCAGTTCTTC.

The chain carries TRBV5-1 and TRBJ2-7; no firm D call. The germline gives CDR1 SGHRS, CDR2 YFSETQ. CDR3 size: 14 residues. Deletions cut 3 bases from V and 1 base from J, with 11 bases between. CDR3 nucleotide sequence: TGCGCCAGCAGCTCAACCCACCTTTCCTACGAGCAGTACTTC. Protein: CASSSTHLSYEQYF.

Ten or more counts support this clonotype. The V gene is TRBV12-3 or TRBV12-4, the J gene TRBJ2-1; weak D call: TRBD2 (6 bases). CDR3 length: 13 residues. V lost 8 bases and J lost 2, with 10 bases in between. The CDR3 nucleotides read TGTGCCAGCGGGTGGGAGGCCTACAATGAGCAGTTCTTC. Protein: CASGWEAYNEQFF.

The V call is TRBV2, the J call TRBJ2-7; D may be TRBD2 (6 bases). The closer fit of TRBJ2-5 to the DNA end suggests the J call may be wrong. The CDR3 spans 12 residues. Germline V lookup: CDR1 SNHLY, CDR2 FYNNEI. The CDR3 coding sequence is TGTGCCAGCAGGGAGGGTTCAAAGACCCAGTACTTC. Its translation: CASREGSKTQYF.

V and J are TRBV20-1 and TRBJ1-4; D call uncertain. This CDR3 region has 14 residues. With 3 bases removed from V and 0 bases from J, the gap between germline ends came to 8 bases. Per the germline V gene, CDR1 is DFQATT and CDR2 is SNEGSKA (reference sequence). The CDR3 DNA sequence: TGCAGTGCTAGTCCGTCCGCAACTAATGAAAAACTGTTTTTT. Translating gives CSASPSATNEKLFF.

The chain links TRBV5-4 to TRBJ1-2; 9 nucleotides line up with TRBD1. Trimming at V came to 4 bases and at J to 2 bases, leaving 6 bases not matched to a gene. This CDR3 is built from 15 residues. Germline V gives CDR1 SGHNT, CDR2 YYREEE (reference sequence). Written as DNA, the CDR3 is TGTGCCAGCAGCACGCGGACAGGGGCAAACTATGGCTACACCTTC. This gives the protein CASSTRTGANYGYTF.

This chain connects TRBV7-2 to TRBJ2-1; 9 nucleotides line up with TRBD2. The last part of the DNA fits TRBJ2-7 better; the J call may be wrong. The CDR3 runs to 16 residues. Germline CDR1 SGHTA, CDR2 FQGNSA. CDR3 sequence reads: CASSQASSGRTYEQYF. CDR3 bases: TGTGCCAGCAGCCAAGCCTCCAGCGGGAGGACCTACGAGCAGTACTTC.

The chain's CDR3 is CSARFPGLATYEQYF. In DNA, the CDR3 is TGCAGTGCTAGATTCCCGGGACTAGCGACCTACGAGCAGTACTTC. The chain joins TRBV20-1 to TRBJ2-7; TRBD2 agrees at 10 bases. This CDR3 is 15 amino acids long. The ends lost 2 bases at V and 2 bases at J; junction bases unmatched: 6. The germline V gene has CDR1 DFQATT and CDR2 SNEGSKA (reference sequence).

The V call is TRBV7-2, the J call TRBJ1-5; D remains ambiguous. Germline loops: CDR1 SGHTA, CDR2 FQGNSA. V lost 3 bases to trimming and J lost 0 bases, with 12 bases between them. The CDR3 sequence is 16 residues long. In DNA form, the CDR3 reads TGTGCCAGCAGCTTTCAGGCGGCGGGTAGCAATCAGCCCCAGCATTTT. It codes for CASSFQAAGSNQPQHF.

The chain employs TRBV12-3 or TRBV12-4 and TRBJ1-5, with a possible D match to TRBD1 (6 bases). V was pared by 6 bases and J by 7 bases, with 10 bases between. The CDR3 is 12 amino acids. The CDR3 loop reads CASSPDSQPQHF. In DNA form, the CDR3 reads TGTGCCAGCAGCCCGGACAGCCAGCCCCAGCATTTT.

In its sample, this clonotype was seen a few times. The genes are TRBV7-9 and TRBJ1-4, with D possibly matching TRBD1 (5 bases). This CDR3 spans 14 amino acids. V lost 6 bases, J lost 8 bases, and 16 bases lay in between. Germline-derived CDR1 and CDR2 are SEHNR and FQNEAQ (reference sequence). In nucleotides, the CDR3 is TGTGCCAGCAGTCCGGGACCAGAGGGGGAAAAACTGTTTTTT. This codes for CASSPGPEGEKLFF.

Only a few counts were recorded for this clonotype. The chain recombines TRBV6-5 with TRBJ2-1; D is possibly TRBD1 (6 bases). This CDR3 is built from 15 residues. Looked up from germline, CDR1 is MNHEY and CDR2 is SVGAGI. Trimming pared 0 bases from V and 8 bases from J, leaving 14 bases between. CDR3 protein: CASSYSNWGLDEQFF. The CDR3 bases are TGTGCCAGCAGTTACTCGAACTGGGGGCTTGATGAGCAGTTCTTC.